The 17 T cell receptor beta chains below all came from one sample that was sequenced in a study of blood T cell repertoires in COVID-19. Only in-frame clones appear in the TCRdb table, and some are missing; sequencing was by immunoSEQ multiplex PCR. The data hold 75,000 to 100,000 clones, with 80% to 90% observed a single time. Source material: peripheral blood. The source is a man of 80 years or more with acute or convalescent COVID-19.

The chain joins TRBV5-1 to TRBJ2-1, with D possibly TRBD2 on 6 matching bases. CDR3 length equals 15 residues. CDR1 is SGHRS and CDR2 is YFSETQ in the germline V gene. Trimming pared 5 bases from V and 2 bases from J, leaving 14 bases between. The CDR3 bases are TGCGCCAGCAGGGCGGCGGAGGGGACCTACAATGAGCAGTTCTTC. This encodes CASRAAEGTYNEQFF.

J is TRBJ2-3 and V is TRBV10-1; D gene ambiguous. Trimming removed 8 bases from V and 12 bases from J, with 18 bases in between. The CDR3 extends over 12 amino acids. Per the germline V gene, CDR1 is WNHNN and CDR2 is SYGVQD (reference sequence). The CDR3 sequence: CASRSVAPVQYF. The CDR3 DNA follows: TGCGCCAGCCGCAGCGTGGCGCCGGTTCAGTATTTT.

The CDR3 DNA reads as TGTGCCAGCAGCTTGGGGCAGAAGAATCAGCCCCAGCATTTT. The encoded protein is CASSLGQKNQPQHF. This sequence joins TRBV7-9 and TRBJ1-5, with TRBD1 as a possible D gene (5 bases). The CDR3 has 14 amino acids. V lost 3 bases and J 4 bases, leaving 10 bases between the germline ends. CDR1 SEHNR and CDR2 FQNEAQ come from the germline V gene (reference sequence).

The rearrangement links TRBV30 to TRBJ2-3, with D possibly being TRBD2 (6 bases). The CDR3 is made up of 14 amino acids. CDR1 is GTSNPN, CDR2 SVGIG, per germline (reference sequence). V dropped 1 base and J dropped 0 bases, with 8 bases sitting between them. The CDR3 loop is CAWSAGTSTDTQYF. CDR3 DNA sequence: TGTGCCTGGAGTGCTGGGACTAGCACAGATACGCAGTATTTT.

This chain joins TRBV15 and TRBJ2-7; D call uncertain. CDR3 length equals 13 residues. V gave up 1 base and J gave up 0 bases, with 4 bases separating them. CDR1 is LNHNV, CDR2 YYDKDF, per germline (reference sequence). The CDR3 protein is CATSRGSSYEQYF. The CDR3 DNA reads TGTGCCACCAGCAGAGGGAGCTCCTACGAGCAGTACTTC.

This clone has a handful of counts. V usage is TRBV7-8 and J usage is TRBJ2-7, with TRBD1 as a possible D gene (5 bases). V lost 3 bases and J lost 4, with 10 bases in between. The CDR3 is 13 amino acids. Looked up from germline, CDR1 is SGHVS and CDR2 is FQNEAQ. This CDR3 reads CASSFARGYEQYF. CDR3 DNA: TGTGCCAGCAGCTTCGCTAGGGGTTACGAGCAGTACTTC.

The chain is built from TRBV5-5 and TRBJ2-2; tentative D call: TRBD1 (6 bases). Trimming took off 6 bases at V and 0 bases at J, with 15 bases between the two ends. Germline V gives CDR1 SGHKS, CDR2 YYEKEE (reference sequence). CDR3 size: 16 residues. The CDR3 sequence: CASTTGTQTNTGELFF. The CDR3 coding sequence is TGTGCCAGCACCACAGGGACCCAAACGAACACCGGGGAGCTGTTTTTT.

In this sample, this clone turned up once. The chain employs TRBV27 and TRBJ2-7; 11 bases line up with TRBD1. CDR3 length equals 14 residues. V was pared by 4 bases and J by 4 bases, with 3 bases of the junction left unmatched. Germline CDR1 MNHEY, CDR2 SMNVEV (reference sequence). The CDR3 DNA sequence: TGTGCCAGCAGTTCCGGGACAGGGGGTTACGAGCAGTACTTC. It is translated as CASSSGTGGYEQYF.

The rearrangement joins TRBV30 to TRBJ1-1; the D is unclear. Germline V gives CDR1 GTSNPN, CDR2 SVGIG (reference sequence). The ends were cut back, 0 bases at V and 8 bases at J, with 13 bases in the middle. This CDR3 has 13 amino acids. The CDR3 region has the DNA TGTGCCTGGAGTGTCCGAGGGTACGCGGAAGCTTTCTTT. It specifies CAWSVRGYAEAFF.

V and J are TRBV7-3 and TRBJ2-1; a possible D gene is TRBD1 (8 bases). CDR1 SGHTA and CDR2 FQGTGA come from the germline V gene. Trimming removed 5 bases at V and 4 bases at J, with 15 bases between. The CDR3 extends over 15 amino acids. CDR3 amino acids: CASSPQGGGYNEQFF. The CDR3 coding sequence is TGTGCCAGCAGCCCACAGGGGGGAGGGTACAATGAGCAGTTCTTC. The complete variable domain, with remaining parts taken from reference TRBV7-3 and TRBJ2-1, reads GAGVSQTPSNKVTEKGKYVELRCDPISGHTALYWYRQSLGQGPEFLIYFQGTGAADDSGLPNDRFFAVRPEGSVSTLKIQRTERGDSAVYLCASSPQGGGYNEQFFGPGTRLTVL.

In its sample, this clone was seen once. The chain employs TRBV5-4 and TRBJ1-6; D perhaps matches TRBD1 (5 bases). The CDR3 consists of 16 residues. V lost 2 bases and J lost 0, with 9 bases in between. Germline CDR1 SGHNT, CDR2 YYREEE (reference sequence). CDR3 bases: TGTGCCAGCAGCTTCTGGACACCCTCCTATAATTCACCCCTCCACTTT. Its protein is CASSFWTPSYNSPLHF.

The chain uses TRBV9 and TRBJ2-3; tentatively, D is TRBD2 (6 bases). CDR3 size: 16 residues. In germline, CDR1 is SGDLS, CDR2 YYNGEE. Trimming shortened V by 2 bases and J by 0 bases, and 13 bases separated the two germline ends. CDR3 region: CASSVEGRTSTDTQYF. CDR3 in DNA: TGTGCCAGCAGCGTGGAGGGGCGGACCAGCACAGATACGCAGTATTTT.

The J gene is TRBJ2-2, the V gene TRBV6-5, with no clear D. The germline V gene encodes CDR1 MNHEY and CDR2 SVGAGI. The V end lost 6 bases, the J end lost 0 bases, and 2 bases lay between the germline ends. The CDR3 contains 12 residues. The CDR3 is CASSTNTGELFF. CDR3 in DNA: TGTGCCAGCAGCACGAACACCGGGGAGCTGTTTTTT.

This clone is a singleton in its sample. The CDR3 region is CASSPGENSYEQYF. CDR3 bases: TGTGCCAGCTCACCGGGCGAAAATTCCTACGAGCAGTACTTC. The rearrangement links TRBV18 to TRBJ2-7; D is ambiguous. The CDR3 spans 14 residues. Trimming took off 3 bases at V and 1 base at J, with 10 bases between the two ends. Germline V gene data show CDR1 as KGHSH and CDR2 as LQKENI.

The chain carries TRBV7-2 and TRBJ2-7; TRBD2 agrees at 13 bases. J lost 4 bases, V lost 5 bases, and 5 bases had no gene match. Germline values: CDR1 SGHTA, CDR2 FQGNSA. The CDR3 is 15 residues long. The CDR3 DNA is TGTGCCAGCAGCCCGGGACTAGCGGGAAGGTACGAGCAGTACTTC. It encodes CASSPGLAGRYEQYF.

V and J are TRBV10-1 and TRBJ1-2, with 7 bases that match TRBD1. The CDR3 runs 13 residues. The germline gives CDR1 WNHNN, CDR2 SYGVQD (reference sequence). Unmatched junction bases numbered 6, after V lost 5 bases and J lost 6 bases. The CDR3 DNA is TGCGCCAGCAGTCAGATGACAGGGAATGGCTACACCTTC. Amino acids: CASSQMTGNGYTF.

This chain uses TRBV25-1 with TRBJ2-5; tentative D call: TRBD1 (5 bases). V was pared by 5 bases and J by 3 bases, with 16 bases between. The CDR3 loop spans 15 amino acids. Per germline, CDR1 MGHDK and CDR2 SYGVNS. Written as DNA, the CDR3 is TGTGCCAGCAGTCCCTTTTGGAGCAGGGAAGAGACCCAGTACTTC. Translated: CASSPFWSREETQYF.